The 18 T cell receptor delta chains listed next were all sequenced from one sample in a study of gamma-delta chains in newborns, infants, children. TCRdb reanalysed the reads via CATT. The sample holds about 5,500 delta-chain clones, about 0.42% seen once. The specimen sequenced was blood. The receptor source for this set is a child who was a newborn, infant or young child, either healthy, febrile or measles-vaccinated (not recorded which).

This clone was observed a handful of times. A read error is likely here: a far larger clone is one base away. V is TRDV2 and J is TRDJ3; D remains ambiguous. Germline V gives CDR1 GEAIGNYY, CDR2 EKD. There are 22 residues in the CDR3. The ends were cut back, 0 bases at V and 0 bases at J, with 23 bases in the middle. This CDR3 is CACDTGWLVVDPSSWDTRQMFF. CDR3 coding DNA: TGTGCCTGTGACACCGGATGGCTGGTGGTGGATCCGAGCTCCTGGGACACCCGACAGATGTTTTTC.

A few counts support this clone. The translation of this DNA and the TCRdb protein of a much larger clone differ at residue 12, probably owing to a read error; the protein shown here is translated from the DNA. The chain employs TRDV2 and TRDJ3; 8 bases fit TRDD3. CDR3 length: 19 residues. The germline V gene has CDR1 GEAIGNYY and CDR2 EKD. The CDR3 sequence is CACDPTGGPSSRDTRQMFF. In nucleotides, the CDR3 is TGTGCCTGTGACCCTACTGGGGGTCCTAGCTCCCGGGACACCCGACAGATGTTTTTC.

This clone was counted only a few times. A read error likely explains why the TCRdb protein, taken from a much larger clone, differs from this DNA's translation at residue 10; the protein shown is translated from the DNA. The chain joins TRDV2 to TRDJ3, with 8 bases identical to TRDD3. Germline V gives CDR1 GEAIGNYY, CDR2 EKD. The CDR3 has 18 residues. Germline trimming cut 0 bases from V and 2 bases from J; bases unmatched to any gene: 5. The CDR3: CACDTGWGTPWDTRQMFF. DNA of the CDR3: TGTGCCTGTGACACCGGCTGGGGGACCCCCTGGGACACCCGACAGATGTTTTTC.

Regarding this clone: Only one base separates this from a far larger clonotype, so it likely reflects a read error. Different DNA sequences within this sample yield the same CDR3. The J gene is TRDJ3, the V gene TRDV2, with TRDD3 as a possible D gene (5 bases). From germline, CDR1 is GEAIGNYY and CDR2 EKD. Trimming took off 0 bases at V and 6 bases at J, with 17 bases between the two ends. The CDR3 has 18 residues. The CDR3 protein is CACDTWGLTSLDTRQMFF. The CDR3 bases are TGTGCCTGTGACACCTGGGGCCTGACCTCCCTGGACACCCGACAGATGTTTTTC.

The sample holds a few counts of this clone. A far larger clone is a single base away, which makes a read error likely. The sample has other DNA sequences that encode this CDR3 too. This CDR3 is CACDTAGSISSWDTRQMFF. The DNA for the CDR3 is TGTGCCTGTGACACCGCGGGGTCCATCAGCTCCTGGGACACCCGACAGATGTTTTTC. The V gene is TRDV2, the J gene TRDJ3; no clear D gene. The CDR3 has 19 residues. The germline V gene has CDR1 GEAIGNYY and CDR2 EKD. V gave up 0 bases and J gave up 0 bases, with 14 bases separating them.

To note about this clone: TCRdb assigns this DNA the protein of a much larger clone, which departs from its translation at residue 3; this likely reflects a read error, and the protein shown comes from translating the DNA. The chain recombines TRDV2 with TRDJ3; 12 nucleotides line up with TRDD3. Germline V CDR1 and CDR2: GEAIGNYY, EKD. The CDR3 sequence is 18 residues long. CDR3 amino acids: CARDTGGYYSWDTRQMFF. The CDR3 DNA follows: TGTGCCCGTGACACTGGGGGATACTACTCCTGGGACACCCGACAGATGTTTTTC.

This clone was found a few times. TCRdb shows a much larger clone's protein in place of this DNA's translation, and the two differ at residue 12, likely through a read error; the protein shown is translated from the DNA. This sequence joins TRDV2 and TRDJ1, with 8 nucleotides matching TRDD3. Germline V gene lookup returns CDR1 GEAIGNYY and CDR2 EKD. The CDR3 is made up of 18 amino acids. J lost 4 bases, V lost 1 base, and 16 bases had no gene match. CDR3 amino acids: CACDTLGILYERIDKLIF. In nucleotides, the CDR3 is TGTGCCTGTGACACGCTGGGGATACTATACGAAAGGATCGATAAACTCATCTTT.

By share, this clone ranks as medium-sized. The chain has TRAV29/DV5 and TRDJ2; 7 bases agree with TRDD3. V lost 1 base to trimming and J lost 5 bases; unmatched junction nucleotides: 14. CDR3 length equals 17 residues. Germline V gene data show CDR1 as NSMFDY and CDR2 as ISSIKDK. In DNA form, the CDR3 reads TGTGCAGCAAGCTTCGGGGGTGGGGGACCCGCTACAGCACAACTCTTCTTT. The encoded protein is CAASFGGGGPATAQLFF.

Concerning this clone: A much larger clone differs from this one at a single base, so this may be a read error. The rearrangement links TRDV2 to TRDJ3; D uncertain. The CDR3 runs to 19 residues. Germline V gene lookup returns CDR1 GEAIGNYY and CDR2 EKD. The CDR3 DNA reads as TGTGCCTGTGGCACCGTCTCTGATAGGAAAGCCTGGGACACCCGACAGATGTTTTTC. Protein: CACGTVSDRKAWDTRQMFF.

This clone was seen a handful of times. A mismatch at residue 16 separates the TCRdb protein from the translated DNA, so the protein presented here was translated from the DNA. V is TRDV2 and J is TRDJ3; 10 bases fit TRDD3. Germline CDR1 is GEAIGNYY and CDR2 is EKD. The CDR3 extends over 18 amino acids. The CDR3 nucleotides are TGTGCCCGTGACACCGGGGGATACGCGTCCTGGGACACCCGACAGGTGTTTTTC. Its translation: CARDTGGYASWDTRQVFF.

This clone rates as large. The same CDR3 can be traced to other DNA sequences in this sample. The chain recombines TRDV2 with TRDJ1; 10 bases fit TRDD3. The CDR3 runs 17 residues. Germline-derived CDR1 and CDR2 are GEAIGNYY and EKD. Germline trimming cut 0 bases from V and 0 bases from J; bases unmatched to any gene: 6. In nucleotides, the CDR3 is TGTGCCTGTGACACCGTAGGAACTGGGGGATACACCGATAAACTCATCTTT. Translated, it gives CACDTVGTGGYTDKLIF.

The chain recombines TRDV2 with TRDJ2, with TRDD3 identical over 13 bases. Germline V CDR1 and CDR2: GEAIGNYY, EKD. The length of the CDR3 is 14 residues. The V and J ends lost 4 bases and 6 bases, in that order; junction bases with no gene match: 1. The CDR3 nucleotides are TGTGCCTGTGAACTGGGGGATACGGCAGCACAACTCTTCTTT. Translation: CACELGDTAAQLFF.

This clone was seen only a few times. TCRdb shows a much larger clone's protein in place of this DNA's translation, and the two differ at residue 7, likely through a read error; the protein shown is translated from the DNA. V is TRDV2 and J is TRDJ3; D may be TRDD3 (5 bases). The CDR3 totals 18 residues. The germline gives CDR1 GEAIGNYY, CDR2 EKD. The V end lost 4 bases, the J end lost 0 bases, and 15 bases lay between the germline ends. DNA of the CDR3: TGTGCCTGTGATGGGGTGCGGTCGAGCTCCTGGGACACCCGACAGATGTTTTTC. Translating it yields CACDGVRSSSWDTRQMFF.

A word on this clone: The protein held in TCRdb is that of a much larger clone and does not match this DNA's translation at residue 7, likely because of a read error; the protein shown is translated from the DNA. The chain is built from TRDV2 and TRDJ3; possible D gene TRDD3, 6 bases. V was trimmed by 0 bases and J by 0 bases, leaving 14 bases between them. Germline lookup yields CDR1 GEAIGNYY and CDR2 EKD. This CDR3 comprises 19 residues. The CDR3 nucleotides are TGTGCCTGTGACACCGGGAGATACGGTAGCTCCTGGGACACCCGACAGATGTTTTTC. As protein: CACDTGRYGSSWDTRQMFF.

Concerning this clone itself: TCRdb's protein for this DNA is that of a much larger clone and differs from the translation at residue 10, likely a read error; the protein shown is the DNA translation. The chain carries TRDV2 and TRDJ2; TRDD3 matches 9 bases. The CDR3 has 16 residues. CDR1 and CDR2 (germline): GEAIGNYY, EKD. V lost 3 bases to trimming and J lost 4 bases; unmatched junction nucleotides: 8. The CDR3 DNA is TGTGCCTGTGACTCCGTACTGGGGGACCCGACAGCACAACTCTTCTTT. It translates to CACDSVLGDPTAQLFF.

Sample share makes this clone medium-sized. A single base separates this from a much larger clone, so it may be a read error. The sample holds other DNA sequences that translate to the same CDR3. CDR3 coding DNA: TGTGCCTGTGACACGGGGGGATACACCGATAAACTCATCTTT. Protein product: CACDTGGYTDKLIF. The V and J genes are TRDV2 and TRDJ1; 7 bases align to TRDD3. CDR3 length: 14 amino acids. The germline gives CDR1 GEAIGNYY, CDR2 EKD. V lost 1 base and J lost 0; bases outside the gene matches: 1.

With respect to this clone: The protein held in TCRdb is that of a much larger clone and does not match this DNA's translation at residue 3, likely because of a read error; the protein shown is translated from the DNA. The chain uses TRDV2 and TRDJ3; 9 bases are shared with TRDD3. The CDR3 extends over 19 amino acids. CDR1 and CDR2 from the germline V gene are GEAIGNYY and EKD. The CDR3 spells CARDTTGGLSSWDTRQMFF. DNA for the CDR3: TGTGCCCGTGACACGACTGGGGGACTAAGCTCCTGGGACACCCGACAGATGTTTTTC.

Comments on this clone: Possible read error: a much larger clone is one base away. The identical CDR3 is also encoded by other nucleotide sequences in the sample. The CDR3 region is CACDPILGDTPRDTRQMFF. DNA of the CDR3: TGTGCCTGTGATCCGATACTGGGGGATACGCCCCGGGACACCCGACAGATGTTTTTC. The chain links TRDV2 to TRDJ3, with 13 bases aligning to TRDD3. The CDR3 loop spans 19 amino acids. Germline values: CDR1 GEAIGNYY, CDR2 EKD. J lost 5 bases, V lost 4 bases, and 10 bases had no gene match.